The 30 T cell receptor beta chains presented below share a single source sample, sequenced in a study of beta chain features in type 1 diabetes. Isolated RNA was reverse transcribed in full, so expressed TCRB transcripts were sequenced. TCRdb's copy holds only in-frame clones and misses some; the assay was immunoSEQ multiplex PCR. The table lists about 410,000 clones, approximately 15% of them singletons. The sequencing sample was made of naive CD4+ T cells from blood. These receptors originate from a man aged 30 to 45 in good health.

This clone has more than one count but fewer than ten. The chain links TRBV30 to TRBJ2-7; D remains unclear. The CDR3 is made up of 12 amino acids. Germline loops: CDR1 GTSNPN, CDR2 SVGIG (reference sequence). Trimming took 2 bases from V and 3 from J, leaving 8 bases between them. CDR3 protein: CAWSKDVYEQYV. The CDR3 DNA reads TGTGCCTGGAGTAAAGATGTCTACGAGCAGTACGTC.

The J gene is TRBJ2-3, the V gene TRBV6-5; D is perhaps TRBD2 (6 bases). The ends were cut back, 7 bases at V and 3 bases at J, with 14 bases in the middle. The CDR3 has 14 residues. Germline V lookup: CDR1 MNHEY, CDR2 SVGAGI. CDR3 sequence (DNA): TGTGCCAGCACCGACCCGGGGGTTACAGATACGCAGTATTTT. Its protein is CASTDPGVTDTQYF.

The table lists this clone with a few counts. This chain joins TRBV19 and TRBJ2-3; possibly TRBD1 for D (5 bases). The V gene's germline CDR1 is LNHDA and CDR2 SQIVND (reference sequence). This CDR3 is 15 amino acids long. Deletions cut 3 bases from V and 2 bases from J, with 12 bases between. CDR3 region: CASSMVPGPTDTQYF. The CDR3 nucleotides read TGTGCCAGTAGTATGGTCCCAGGGCCCACAGATACGCAGTATTTT.

This clone was seen a few times. The J gene is TRBJ1-5, the V gene TRBV6-1; no firm D call. This CDR3 has 15 residues. The V gene's germline CDR1 is MNHNS and CDR2 SASEGT. The ends were cut back, 4 bases at V and 4 bases at J, with 14 bases in the middle. The CDR3 DNA sequence: TGTGCCAGCAGTGTAGTTGAGGGTTTTAATCAGCCCCAGCATTTT. Protein: CASSVVEGFNQPQHF.

The chain uses TRBV5-4 and TRBJ2-2, with TRBD1 identical over 7 bases. Unmatched junction bases numbered 10, after V lost 4 bases and J lost 4 bases. Germline values: CDR1 SGHNT, CDR2 YYREEE (reference sequence). The length of the CDR3 is 16 residues. The CDR3 DNA sequence: TGTGCCAGCAGCAAAGACAGGGTTTCGGGCACCGGGGAGCTGTTTTTT. Its protein product is CASSKDRVSGTGELFF.

This chain connects TRBV5-6 to TRBJ2-1; D is unresolved. The CDR3 runs to 11 residues. Trimming cost V 1 base and J 10 bases, with 6 bases left between them. Germline V lookup: CDR1 SGHDT, CDR2 YYEEEE. Here the CDR3 reads CASSLSREQFF. The CDR3 DNA sequence: TGTGCCAGCAGCTTGTCTCGCGAGCAGTTCTTC.

V and J are TRBV15 and TRBJ1-5; 7 nucleotides agree with TRBD1. The CDR3 extends over 13 amino acids. J gave up 7 bases and V 5 bases, and 5 bases lay outside the gene matches. CDR1 and CDR2 from the germline V gene are LNHNV and YYDKDF (reference sequence). CDR3 nucleotide sequence: TGTGCCACCAGCGAGGGGGCCAGGCAGCCCCAGCATTTT. The encoded protein is CATSEGARQPQHF.

V is TRBV4-1 and J is TRBJ1-2, with 8 bases that match TRBD1. This CDR3 has 14 amino acids. V lost 3 bases and J lost 9; bases outside the gene matches: 9. CDR1 is MGHRA and CDR2 is YSYEKL in the germline V gene. CDR3 amino acids: CASSQSPGGTRYTF. The CDR3 nucleotides are TGCGCCAGCAGCCAGTCCCCAGGGGGCACTCGCTACACCTTC.

This clone has more than one count but fewer than ten. The chain is built from TRBV29-1 and TRBJ2-1; 7 bases are shared with TRBD2. The CDR3 spans 14 residues. Trimming at V came to 3 bases and at J to 3 bases, leaving 5 bases not matched to a gene. CDR1 and CDR2 from the germline V gene are SQVTM and ANQGSEA. CDR3 in DNA: TGCAGCGTTGACGGTCGCGGGAGCTACAATGAGCAGTTCTTC. Translating it yields CSVDGRGSYNEQFF.

This clone was found a few times. This chain joins TRBV11-2 and TRBJ2-3, with D perhaps matching TRBD2 (6 bases). Deletions cut 1 base from V and 1 base from J, with 9 bases between. The CDR3 runs to 15 residues. From germline, CDR1 is SGHAT and CDR2 FQNNGV. The CDR3 sequence: CASSLGSSGTDTQYF. For the CDR3, the DNA is TGTGCCAGCAGCTTAGGATCTAGCGGCACAGATACGCAGTATTTT.

This clone was detected only a few times. The chain has TRBV28 and TRBJ2-7; D gene ambiguous. Germline CDR1 MDHEN, CDR2 SYDVKM. With 5 bases removed from V and 3 bases from J, the gap between germline ends came to 8 bases. This CDR3 has 12 amino acids. The DNA of the CDR3 is TGTGCCAGCAGTAGCCAGATCTACGAGCAGTACTTC. Translation gives CASSSQIYEQYF.

The chain uses TRBV7-9 and TRBJ2-1; D perhaps matches TRBD2 (6 bases). The germline V gene has CDR1 SEHNR and CDR2 FQNEAQ (reference sequence). V dropped 5 bases and J dropped 1 base, with 12 bases sitting between them. The CDR3 loop spans 15 amino acids. The CDR3 protein is CASSQRRESYNEQFF. CDR3 coding DNA: TGTGCCAGCAGCCAAAGGAGGGAATCCTACAATGAGCAGTTCTTC.

This clone has only a few counts. The chain is built from TRBV7-2 and TRBJ2-2; D unclear. The CDR3 covers 12 residues. Trimming took 7 bases from V and 5 from J, leaving 8 bases between them. The germline gives CDR1 SGHTA, CDR2 FQGNSA. In nucleotides, the CDR3 is TGTGCCAGCACCAACCCGACCGGGGAGCTGTTTTTT. This encodes CASTNPTGELFF. Together with reference TRBV7-2 and TRBJ2-2, the CDR3 gives the full variable domain: GAGVSQSPSNKVTEKGKDVELRCDPISGHTALYWYRQSLGQGLEFLIYFQGNSAPDKSGLPSDRFSAERTGGSVSTLTIQRTQQEDSAVYLCASTNPTGELFFGEGSRLTVL.

This chain links TRBV7-9 with TRBJ2-7; D is unclear. CDR1 SEHNR and CDR2 FQNEAQ come from the germline V gene (reference sequence). V was pared by 1 base and J by 0 bases, with 7 bases between. CDR3 length: 14 amino acids. The CDR3: CASSLDILSYEQYF. In nucleotides, the CDR3 is TGTGCCAGCAGCTTAGACATCCTCTCCTACGAGCAGTACTTC.

The CDR3 is CASSLVGAQTGELFF. CDR3 DNA: TGTGCCAGCAGCTTAGTGGGGGCGCAAACCGGGGAGCTGTTTTTT. The chain recombines TRBV7-2 with TRBJ2-2, with D possibly TRBD1 on 6 matching bases. This CDR3 is 15 amino acids long. In germline, CDR1 is SGHTA, CDR2 FQGNSA. V was clipped by 1 base and J by 5 bases, with 11 bases between them. Full variable domain (remainder filled in from reference TRBV7-2 and TRBJ2-2): GAGVSQSPSNKVTEKGKDVELRCDPISGHTALYWYRQSLGQGLEFLIYFQGNSAPDKSGLPSDRFSAERTGGSVSTLTIQRTQQEDSAVYLCASSLVGAQTGELFFGEGSRLTVL.

V is TRBV30 and J is TRBJ1-1, with unresolved D. The CDR3 is made up of 16 amino acids. CDR1 and CDR2 from the germline V gene are GTSNPN and SVGIG (reference sequence). The ends were cut back, 0 bases at V and 4 bases at J, with 18 bases in the middle. CDR3 loop: CAWSVIQPIGGTEAFF. The CDR3 DNA sequence: TGTGCCTGGAGTGTTATACAGCCTATCGGCGGCACTGAAGCTTTCTTT.

The gene calls are TRBV7-2 and TRBJ2-3, with TRBD2 matching over 10 bases. CDR3 size: 17 residues. Germline lookup yields CDR1 SGHTA and CDR2 FQGNSA. The V segment lost 4 bases and the J segment 5 bases; nucleotides outside the gene matches: 12. The CDR3, as DNA: TGTGCCAGCAGCTCCCTAAGAGCGGGGGGGCTGAAAGATACGCAGTATTTT. As protein: CASSSLRAGGLKDTQYF.

This rearrangement joins TRBV12-5 to TRBJ2-3, with D possibly matching TRBD2 (5 bases). The CDR3 is 17 residues long. V dropped 2 bases and J dropped 3 bases, with 18 bases sitting between them. The V gene's germline CDR1 is LGHNT and CDR2 FRNRAP. The CDR3 DNA follows: TGTGCTAGTGGTTTGTATCGATCGGGGATTGCGACAGATACGCAGTATTTT. Its protein product is CASGLYRSGIATDTQYF.

In this sample, this clone turned up a few times. The rearrangement uses TRBV9 and TRBJ2-1; 9 bases fit TRBD2. After removal of 4 bases from V and 7 bases from J, the junction contained 9 bases not matched to a gene. The V gene's germline CDR1 is SGDLS and CDR2 YYNGEE. The CDR3 is made up of 15 amino acids. This CDR3 is CASSTGLALQNEQFF. The CDR3, as DNA: TGTGCCAGCAGCACGGGACTAGCCCTCCAAAATGAGCAGTTCTTC.

This clone was picked up a small number of times. The rearrangement links TRBV7-9 to TRBJ2-7; 13 positions agree with TRBD2. Germline assignment: CDR1 SEHNR and CDR2 FQNEAQ (reference sequence). The length of the CDR3 is 16 residues. Trimming cost V 3 bases and J 4 bases; bases outside gene matches: 6. Here the CDR3 reads CASSFGLAGEKYEQYV. CDR3 in DNA: TGTGCCAGCAGCTTTGGACTAGCGGGAGAGAAGTACGAGCAGTACGTC.

The chain joins TRBV7-9 to TRBJ2-1; D gene uncertain. The CDR3 runs to 14 residues. Germline lookup yields CDR1 SEHNR and CDR2 FQNEAQ (reference sequence). The V end was cut by 8 bases, the J end by 0 bases, with 11 bases between. CDR3 amino acids: CASGKAASYNEQFF. The CDR3 bases are TGTGCCAGCGGAAAGGCAGCCTCCTACAATGAGCAGTTCTTC.

This clone has at least ten counts. The rearrangement joins TRBV15 to TRBJ2-1; 7 bases match TRBD2. This CDR3 is 17 amino acids long. The V and J ends lost 3 bases and 3 bases, in that order; junction bases with no gene match: 11. Germline loops: CDR1 LNHNV, CDR2 YYDKDF (reference sequence). CDR3 DNA: TGTGCCACCAGCAGGGTACGGGGAGGGAGGAACTACAATGAGCAGTTCTTC. It specifies CATSRVRGGRNYNEQFF.

This sequence joins TRBV5-6 and TRBJ2-1; 10 bases fit TRBD1. V dropped 3 bases and J dropped 5; count of bases not matched to a gene: 5. The germline V gene has CDR1 SGHDT and CDR2 YYEEEE. CDR3 size: 15 residues. CDR3 amino acids: CASSYDRGQHNEQFF. The CDR3 nucleotides are TGTGCCAGCAGCTATGACAGGGGGCAGCACAATGAGCAGTTCTTC.

The V and J genes are TRBV7-9 and TRBJ1-1; TRBD1 agrees at 8 bases. Germline values: CDR1 SEHNR, CDR2 FQNEAQ (reference sequence). The V and J ends lost 5 bases and 4 bases, in that order; junction bases with no gene match: 6. The CDR3 is 14 amino acids. Here the CDR3 reads CASSLARGRTEAFF. The DNA of the CDR3 is TGTGCCAGCAGCCTGGCCAGGGGGCGCACTGAAGCTTTCTTT. The variable domain in full, completed from reference TRBV7-9 and TRBJ1-1, reads DTGVSQNPRHKITKRGQNVTFRCDPISEHNRLYWYRQTLGQGPEFLTYFQNEAQLEKSRLLSDRFSAERPKGSFSTLEIQRTEQGDSAMYLCASSLARGRTEAFFGQGTRLTVV.

The chain recombines TRBV4-2 with TRBJ2-6; 11 bases align to TRBD2. Trimming cost V 3 bases and J 0 bases; bases outside gene matches: 7. Germline V lookup: CDR1 LGHNA, CDR2 YNFKEQ. CDR3 length equals 19 residues. CDR3 sequence: CASSHRLAGPSSGANVLTF. The CDR3 bases are TGTGCCAGCAGCCATCGACTAGCGGGACCCAGCTCTGGGGCCAACGTCCTGACTTTC.

DNA for the CDR3: TGTGCCAGCAGCTCACACTTTAGAGAGCAGTTCTTC. Translating it yields CASSSHFREQFF. This chain connects TRBV9 to TRBJ2-1; D not certain. Trimming stripped 4 bases from V and 10 bases from J, with 12 bases between. Per the germline V gene, CDR1 is SGDLS and CDR2 is YYNGEE. This CDR3 has 12 residues.

This clone was seen a handful of times. This rearrangement joins TRBV9 to TRBJ2-5, with 13 bases lining up with TRBD2. Per the germline V gene, CDR1 is SGDLS and CDR2 is YYNGEE. Unmatched junction bases numbered 7, after V lost 1 base and J lost 1 base. This CDR3 spans 18 amino acids. The CDR3: CASSVRTSGRDFQETQYF. The CDR3 nucleotides are TGTGCCAGCAGCGTACGGACTAGCGGGAGAGACTTCCAAGAGACCCAGTACTTC.

J is TRBJ2-7 and V is TRBV9, with 9 bases identical to TRBD2. The CDR3 spans 15 residues. V trimming: 0 bases; J trimming: 7 bases; junction bases outside the gene matches: 8. From germline, CDR1 is SGDLS and CDR2 YYNGEE. CDR3 coding DNA: TGTGCCAGCAGCGTAGGGAGGACTAGCGTTCGGGAGCAGTACGTC. Protein product: CASSVGRTSVREQYV.

This clone has more than one count but fewer than ten. The rearrangement joins TRBV25-1 to TRBJ1-5; a possible D gene is TRBD1 (5 bases). The CDR3 sequence is 14 residues long. Looked up from germline, CDR1 is MGHDK and CDR2 is SYGVNS. The V gene lost 5 bases and the J gene lost 9 bases, with 17 bases spanning the gap. CDR3 in DNA: TGTGCCAGCAGTCCGAACAACATCGGGGGGCCCCAGCATTTT. Translating gives CASSPNNIGGPQHF.

The chain is built from TRBV29-1 and TRBJ1-2, with D possibly being TRBD1 (6 bases). The CDR3 contains 12 residues. The V gene's germline CDR1 is SQVTM and CDR2 ANQGSEA. V lost 6 bases and J lost 3, with 11 bases in between. CDR3: CSVMGQHYGYTF. CDR3 nucleotides: TGCAGCGTGATGGGACAACACTATGGCTACACCTTC.